This T cell receptor (beta chain) was sequenced in a study of metastatic and nonmetastatic thyroid tumors. Among the patients, none had received any treatment before thyroid surgery. From germline, CDR1 is DFQATT and CDR2 SNEGSKA (reference sequence). The CDR3 totals 12 residues. Original processing notes: Building a distant-metastasis classifier for papillary thyroid cancer drew on CDR3 differences across clinicopathological groups. TCRdb re-clonotyped the PCR reads via MiXCR. None of the V and J calls come from the authors' own analysis; TCRdb made them. The sample has tens of thousands of clones, 20% to 25% seen once.

The sequencing sample was made of blood. This receptor was identified in a female donor with papillary thyroid cancer or a benign thyroid nodule (not recorded which). Some clones in this sample may be carry-over from other donors' samples. V usage is TRBV20-1 and J usage is TRBJ2-7, with 7 bases matching TRBD2. The CDR3 loop reads CSLRAGDYEQYF. As DNA, the CDR3 is TGCAGCCTCAGGGCGGGGGACTACGAGCAGTACTTC.